A selection of T cell receptor beta chains follows, all from one sample in a study of cytomegalovirus exposure and HLA in healthy donors. Sequencing was performed with immunoSEQ multiplex PCR; in TCRdb, only in-frame clones are kept and a portion is missing. The sample shows roughly 67,000 clones, 65% to 85% of them seen only once. The specimen sequenced was PBMCs. These receptor sequences come from a woman aged 30 to 39 in good health and CMV-seronegative. Both conserved end residues are part of each CDR3. Fields, in order: D gene, clone size, J gene, V gene, CDR3 DNA, CDR3 protein. D genes are given only for firm matches. Where a row states a size, it is once, few, many or the class of an expanded clone; other rows omit it.

d_call: -; clone_size: -; j_call: TRBJ2-1; v_call: TRBV9; cdr3_nt: TGTGCCAGCAGCGTGGCGGGACAGAACTACAATGAGCAGTTCTTC; cdr3_aa: CASSVAGQNYNEQFF
d_call: TRBD1; clone_size: -; j_call: TRBJ1-2; v_call: TRBV7-2; cdr3_nt: TGTGCCAGCTCGCCAATAAGCCCCGCGACAGGGAGCTATGGCTACACCTTC; cdr3_aa: CASSPISPATGSYGYTF
d_call: -; clone_size: few; j_call: TRBJ1-2; v_call: TRBV2; cdr3_nt: TGTGCCAGCAGTGTACGAAAAGGGGAAGGGTATGGCTACACCTTC; cdr3_aa: CASSVRKGEGYGYTF
d_call: -; clone_size: -; j_call: TRBJ1-1; v_call: TRBV5-1; cdr3_nt: TGCGCCAGCAGTCGACTTGGCCTCGGATCCTATCCTGAAGCTTTCTTT; cdr3_aa: CASSRLGLGSYPEAFF
d_call: TRBD1; clone_size: -; j_call: TRBJ2-3; v_call: TRBV6-6; cdr3_nt: TGTGCCAGCACGCCGGGACAGTGCACAGATACGCAGTATTTT; cdr3_aa: CASTPGQCTDTQYF
d_call: -; clone_size: -; j_call: TRBJ2-3; v_call: TRBV13; cdr3_nt: TGTGCCAGCAGCCAGCGACAGGCGAGGAGCACAGATACGCAGTATTTT; cdr3_aa: CASSQRQARSTDTQYF
d_call: -; clone_size: few; j_call: TRBJ1-1; v_call: TRBV4-3; cdr3_nt: TGCGCCAGCAGCCAAGAGCACTACACTGAAGCTTTCTTT; cdr3_aa: CASSQEHYTEAFF
d_call: TRBD2; clone_size: -; j_call: TRBJ2-3; v_call: TRBV27; cdr3_nt: TGTGCCAGCAGATACCTAGCGGAAAGCACAGATACGCAGTATTTT; cdr3_aa: CASRYLAESTDTQYF
d_call: -; clone_size: -; j_call: TRBJ2-3; v_call: TRBV5-6; cdr3_nt: TGTGCCAGCAGCTTGGACCGAGGAGGAGATACGCAGTATTTT; cdr3_aa: CASSLDRGGDTQYF
d_call: TRBD1; clone_size: -; j_call: TRBJ2-1; v_call: TRBV19; cdr3_nt: TGTGCCAGTAGTTACAGGGGAGACAATGAGCAGTTCTTC; cdr3_aa: CASSYRGDNEQFF
d_call: TRBD2; clone_size: -; j_call: TRBJ2-7; v_call: TRBV15; cdr3_nt: TGTGCCACCAGCAGAGTGGCTAGCGGGGGATACGAGCAGTACTTC; cdr3_aa: CATSRVASGGYEQYF
d_call: -; clone_size: once; j_call: TRBJ2-1; v_call: TRBV11-2; cdr3_nt: TGTGCCAGCAGCTCGGCCCCGGGACTTACCTACAATGAGCAGTTCTTC; cdr3_aa: CASSSAPGLTYNEQFF
d_call: -; clone_size: -; j_call: TRBJ1-2; v_call: TRBV4-3; cdr3_nt: TGCGCCAGCAGCCAAGATACGGGGAAATCAAACTATGGCTACACCTTC; cdr3_aa: CASSQDTGKSNYGYTF
d_call: -; clone_size: -; j_call: TRBJ1-6; v_call: TRBV27; cdr3_nt: TGTGCCAGCAGACAGACCGGGGTGGAATCACCCCTCCACTTT; cdr3_aa: CASRQTGVESPLHF
d_call: TRBD1; clone_size: -; j_call: TRBJ1-4; v_call: TRBV9; cdr3_nt: TGTGCCAGCAGCGTAGCTGGGACAGGGAATGAAAAACTGTTTTTT; cdr3_aa: CASSVAGTGNEKLFF
d_call: -; clone_size: -; j_call: TRBJ2-2; v_call: TRBV21-1; cdr3_nt: TGTGCCAGCAGCAAAGTGACAGGGGGTTATGGAAGCACCGGGGAGCTGTTTTTT; cdr3_aa: CASSKVTGGYGSTGELFF
d_call: TRBD2; clone_size: -; j_call: TRBJ2-5; v_call: TRBV27; cdr3_nt: TGTGCCAGCGGCCAGGGCGGGGGGGGGTTCCAAGAGACCCAGTACTTC; cdr3_aa: CASGQGGGGFQETQYF
d_call: -; clone_size: -; j_call: TRBJ1-1; v_call: TRBV5-4; cdr3_nt: TGTGCCAGCACTAGAGGGGGGAACACTGAAGCTTTCTTT; cdr3_aa: CASTRGGNTEAFF
d_call: -; clone_size: -; j_call: TRBJ2-7; v_call: TRBV5-1; cdr3_nt: TGCGCCAGCAACCCAGGGGCCACCGAATACTCCTACGAGCAGTACTTC; cdr3_aa: CASNPGATEYSYEQYF
d_call: -; clone_size: -; j_call: TRBJ1-3; v_call: TRBV18; cdr3_nt: TGTGCCGGCTCTCCCAACGACACACCTGGAAACACCATATATTTT; cdr3_aa: CAGSPNDTPGNTIYF
d_call: TRBD2; clone_size: -; j_call: TRBJ2-5; v_call: TRBV7-2; cdr3_nt: TGTGCCAGCAGCACGACTAGCGGGGGGTCCTTTGAGACCCAGTACTTC; cdr3_aa: CASSTTSGGSFETQYF
d_call: TRBD1; clone_size: few; j_call: TRBJ2-1; v_call: TRBV4-1; cdr3_nt: TGCGCCAGCAGCCAAGACCCCGGGACAGGTTCCAATGAGCAGTTCTTC; cdr3_aa: CASSQDPGTGSNEQFF
d_call: TRBD1; clone_size: -; j_call: TRBJ2-5; v_call: TRBV19; cdr3_nt: TGTGCCAGTAGTACCTCGACAGGGCTGCGGGAGACCCAGTACTTC; cdr3_aa: CASSTSTGLRETQYF
d_call: TRBD1; clone_size: -; j_call: TRBJ2-2; v_call: TRBV2; cdr3_nt: TGTGCCAGCAGGGGGGACAGGACGAACACCGGGGAGCTGTTTTTT; cdr3_aa: CASRGDRTNTGELFF
d_call: -; clone_size: -; j_call: TRBJ1-1; v_call: TRBV7-2; cdr3_nt: TGTGCCAGCAGCTTCTCCATGACAGGGAACACTGAAGCTTTCTTT; cdr3_aa: CASSFSMTGNTEAFF
d_call: -; clone_size: once; j_call: TRBJ2-5; v_call: TRBV10-3; cdr3_nt: TGTGCCATCAGGACAGGTTTTTTAGAGACCCAGTACTTC; cdr3_aa: CAIRTGFLETQYF
d_call: TRBD1; clone_size: -; j_call: TRBJ2-1; v_call: TRBV6-5; cdr3_nt: TGTGCCAGCAGCCGACAGGGGCACTACAATGAGCAGTTCTTC; cdr3_aa: CASSRQGHYNEQFF
d_call: -; clone_size: -; j_call: TRBJ1-6; v_call: TRBV9; cdr3_nt: TGTGCCAGCAGCGCCACACCCCAGGGTTCACCCCTCCACTTT; cdr3_aa: CASSATPQGSPLHF
d_call: TRBD2; clone_size: -; j_call: TRBJ2-7; v_call: TRBV19; cdr3_nt: TGTGCCAGTAGTACCGGGACTACCTACGAGCAGTACTTC; cdr3_aa: CASSTGTTYEQYF
d_call: -; clone_size: -; j_call: TRBJ2-3; v_call: TRBV30; cdr3_nt: TGTGCCTGGACTAGCGTTAGCACAGATACGCAGTATTTT; cdr3_aa: CAWTSVSTDTQYF
d_call: TRBD1; clone_size: -; j_call: TRBJ2-7; v_call: TRBV30; cdr3_nt: TGTGCCTGGAGTCACCGCAGACAGGGTGTCCCAAGCTCCTACGAGCAGTACTTC; cdr3_aa: CAWSHRRQGVPSSYEQYF
d_call: TRBD2; clone_size: -; j_call: TRBJ2-3; v_call: TRBV5-4; cdr3_nt: TGTGCCAGCAGCGAGAGACTAGCGGGGGATATCACAGATACGCAGTATTTT; cdr3_aa: CASSERLAGDITDTQYF
d_call: -; clone_size: -; j_call: TRBJ1-4; v_call: TRBV28; cdr3_nt: TGTGCCAGCAGACCCCCCTCACAGGGATGGGTTAGGGAAAAACTGTTTTTT; cdr3_aa: CASRPPSQGWVREKLFF
d_call: TRBD1; clone_size: -; j_call: TRBJ1-4; v_call: TRBV30; cdr3_nt: TGTGCCTGGGGGACAGGGGATGCAACTAATGAAAAACTGTTTTTT; cdr3_aa: CAWGTGDATNEKLFF
d_call: TRBD1; clone_size: -; j_call: TRBJ2-2; v_call: TRBV19; cdr3_nt: TGTGCCAGTAGTATAGGACAGGGGGCCGCCGGGGAGCTGTTTTTT; cdr3_aa: CASSIGQGAAGELFF
d_call: -; clone_size: -; j_call: TRBJ2-7; v_call: TRBV7-9; cdr3_nt: TGTTCCAGCAGCCCTCCCGGGGCCTACGAGCAGTACTTC; cdr3_aa: CSSSPPGAYEQYF
d_call: -; clone_size: -; j_call: TRBJ2-5; v_call: TRBV11-2; cdr3_nt: TGTGCCAGCAGCTTCGAAGAGACCCAGTACTTC; cdr3_aa: CASSFEETQYF
d_call: TRBD1; clone_size: few; j_call: TRBJ1-5; v_call: TRBV2; cdr3_nt: TGTGCCAGCACTCTCACCACCGGGACAGGGGTCGCGCCCCAGCATTTT; cdr3_aa: CASTLTTGTGVAPQHF
d_call: -; clone_size: -; j_call: TRBJ2-2; v_call: TRBV11-3; cdr3_nt: TGTGCCAGCAGCTTTTTTGGAGATGCTTACACCGGGGAGCTGTTTTTT; cdr3_aa: CASSFFGDAYTGELFF
d_call: TRBD1; clone_size: once; j_call: TRBJ2-1; v_call: TRBV5-4; cdr3_nt: TGTGCCAGCAGCGGCCTGACAGGGGGGTATGAGCAGTTCTTC; cdr3_aa: CASSGLTGGYEQFF
d_call: TRBD2; clone_size: once; j_call: TRBJ2-7; v_call: TRBV11-2; cdr3_nt: TGTGCCAGCAGCTCCCCGGGCGGGGGCTCCTACGAGCAGTACTTC; cdr3_aa: CASSSPGGGSYEQYF
d_call: TRBD2; clone_size: -; j_call: TRBJ2-2; v_call: TRBV5-1; cdr3_nt: TGCGCCAGCAGCCACATAGCGGGGACCGACACCGGGGAGCTGTTTTTT; cdr3_aa: CASSHIAGTDTGELFF